Following are 23 T cell receptor beta chains from one sample sequenced in a study of shared clonotypes between healthy human individuals. Measured with immunoSEQ multiplex PCR; TCRdb has only the in-frame clones, and not every one. The data show millions of clones, with approximately 95% seen just once and approximately 0.4% held by the top ten. Sequenced material: naive CD4+ T cells from PBMCs. Subset meaning: CD45RA+ positively selected. These receptors were obtained from a man aged 18-30 years in good health. Some clones in this sample may be carry-over from other donors' samples.

The chain employs TRBV27 and TRBJ2-7; 7 positions match TRBD1. V was clipped by 0 bases and J by 4 bases; unmatched bases: 6. The CDR3 loop spans 15 amino acids. Germline-derived CDR1 and CDR2 are MNHEY and SMNVEV (reference sequence). The CDR3 DNA reads as TGTGCCAGCAGTTTATCGGGCAGGGGGATGTACGAGCAGTACTTC. Amino acids: CASSLSGRGMYEQYF.

J is TRBJ2-1 and V is TRBV7-9; 8 nucleotides agree with TRBD2. The CDR3 is 17 amino acids. Germline CDR1 SEHNR, CDR2 FQNEAQ (reference sequence). Unmatched junction bases numbered 11, after V lost 0 bases and J lost 7 bases. The CDR3 protein is CASSLASGTRSLNEQFF. In DNA form, the CDR3 reads TGTGCCAGCAGCTTAGCCTCGGGGACTAGGTCCCTGAATGAGCAGTTCTTC.

V usage is TRBV28 and J usage is TRBJ2-5; the D is unclear. V was trimmed by 8 bases and J by 2 bases, leaving 12 bases between them. Germline loops: CDR1 MDHEN, CDR2 SYDVKM. The CDR3 is 13 amino acids. CDR3 nucleotide sequence: TGTGCCAGCCGAGCAGGTTCGCAAGAGACCCAGTACTTC. Amino acids: CASRAGSQETQYF.

This chain links TRBV4-1 with TRBJ2-1; 7 nucleotides match TRBD2. Germline assignment: CDR1 MGHRA and CDR2 YSYEKL. The ends lost 3 bases at V and 5 bases at J; junction bases unmatched: 4. This CDR3 has 14 amino acids. The CDR3 here is CASSHGLADNEQFF. In DNA, the CDR3 is TGCGCCAGCAGCCATGGCCTAGCGGACAATGAGCAGTTCTTC.

This clone is a singleton in its sample. This chain links TRBV6-5 with TRBJ2-3; TRBD1 is a possible D gene (5 bases). The CDR3 totals 15 residues. CDR1 is MNHEY and CDR2 is SVGAGI in the germline V gene. Deletions cut 2 bases from V and 6 bases from J, with 15 bases between. This CDR3 reads CASSYQLPGSDTQYF. For the CDR3, the DNA is TGTGCCAGCAGTTACCAGCTACCAGGGTCGGATACGCAGTATTTT.

The count of this clone is one. The CDR3 nucleotides read TGTGCCACCAACCCCGGCGCGACTAGCGGGACCGACGAGCAGTACTTC. Translated, it gives CATNPGATSGTDEQYF. The V and J genes are TRBV10-3 and TRBJ2-7, with 11 bases identical to TRBD2. The CDR3 length is 16 residues. CDR1 and CDR2 (germline): ENHRY, SYGVKD. V shed 10 bases, J shed 5 bases, and the junction held 16 bases outside the gene matches.

The chain has TRBV6-1 and TRBJ2-7; possibly TRBD1 for D (6 bases). The CDR3 covers 12 residues. Germline V lookup: CDR1 MNHNS, CDR2 SASEGT. V was clipped by 6 bases and J by 4 bases, with 10 bases between them. The CDR3 spells CASSQDRYEQYF. The CDR3 DNA reads as TGTGCCAGCAGCCAAGACAGGTACGAGCAGTACTTC.

This clone came up a few times. The chain has TRBV29-1 and TRBJ1-1; a possible D gene is TRBD1 (6 bases). Germline CDR1 and CDR2: SQVTM and ANQGSEA. The CDR3 is 11 residues long. Between the trimmed V and J ends, which lost 6 bases and 7 bases, there was a span of 12 bases. CDR3 DNA sequence: TGCAGCGTCCAGGGGAATCGTGAAGCTTTCTTT. Translating gives CSVQGNREAFF.

The chain links TRBV6-1 to TRBJ1-2; D gene uncertain. V lost 4 bases and J 8 bases, leaving 20 bases between the germline ends. Germline V gene data show CDR1 as MNHNS and CDR2 as SASEGT. This CDR3 has 15 residues. The DNA of the CDR3 is TGTGCCAGCAGTGCGAGTGCGGCCAGCCCCTGGGGCTACACCTTC. Residues: CASSASAASPWGYTF.

V usage is TRBV7-2 and J usage is TRBJ1-4; 11 bases map to TRBD1. CDR1 is SGHTA and CDR2 is FQGNSA in the germline V gene. The CDR3 covers 16 residues. V was clipped by 4 bases and J by 7 bases; unmatched bases: 8. CDR3 bases: TGTGCCAGCAGCTACGGACAGGGGGCTGGTAGTGAAAAACTGTTTTTT. Encoded protein: CASSYGQGAGSEKLFF.

The rearrangement joins TRBV7-3 to TRBJ2-2, with a weak D call TRBD1 (6 bases). The V gene lost 5 bases and the J gene lost 3 bases, with 10 bases spanning the gap. The CDR3 is 14 residues long. CDR1 and CDR2 from the germline V gene are SGHTA and FQGTGA. The CDR3 loop is CASSANRDTGELFF. DNA of the CDR3: TGTGCCAGCAGCGCAAACAGGGACACCGGGGAGCTGTTTTTT.

The chain employs TRBV28 and TRBJ1-2, with no clear D. With 4 bases removed from V and 6 bases from J, the gap between germline ends came to 6 bases. The CDR3 extends over 11 amino acids. Looked up from germline, CDR1 is MDHEN and CDR2 is SYDVKM. The CDR3 DNA is TGTGCCAGCAGTTCCTCCGATGGCTACACCTTC. Amino acid sequence: CASSSSDGYTF.

This chain connects TRBV28 to TRBJ1-5; maybe TRBD1 (6 bases). Between the trimmed V and J ends, which lost 10 bases and 2 bases, there was a span of 12 bases. This CDR3 region has 13 residues. The V gene's germline CDR1 is MDHEN and CDR2 SYDVKM. CDR3 DNA sequence: TGTGCCATTAACAGGGAGCGCAATCAGCCCCAGCATTTT. It yields the protein CAINRERNQPQHF. Full variable domain (rest looked up from reference TRBV28 and TRBJ1-5): DVKVTQSSRYLVKRTGEKVFLECVQDMDHENMFWYRQDPGLGLRLIYFSYDVKMKEKGDIPEGYSVSREKKERFSLILESASTNQTSMYLCAINRERNQPQHFGDGTRLSIL.

The chain couples TRBV29-1 to TRBJ2-1; 9 positions match TRBD2. The V and J ends lost 3 bases and 2 bases, in that order; junction bases with no gene match: 2. The germline V gene has CDR1 SQVTM and CDR2 ANQGSEA. This CDR3 region has 14 residues. The CDR3 nucleotides read TGCAGCGTTGATAGCGGGAGCCCCTACAATGAGCAGTTCTTC. Protein: CSVDSGSPYNEQFF.

The chain uses TRBV5-4 and TRBJ1-3; 7 bases map to TRBD1. Germline CDR1 and CDR2: SGHNT and YYREEE (reference sequence). CDR3 length: 15 amino acids. Germline trimming cut 2 bases from V and 4 bases from J; bases unmatched to any gene: 6. The CDR3 spells CASSFDQGGGNTIYF. CDR3 nucleotide sequence: TGTGCCAGCAGCTTCGATCAGGGGGGCGGAAACACCATATATTTT.

The count of this clone is one. The chain links TRBV2 to TRBJ2-7; maybe TRBD1 (5 bases). V was trimmed by 4 bases and J by 6 bases, leaving 13 bases between them. Germline V gene data show CDR1 as SNHLY and CDR2 as FYNNEI. The CDR3 length is 13 residues. CDR3 nucleotides: TGTGCCAGCAGTGGGATTCAGGGCCCCGAGCAGTACTTC. This gives the protein CASSGIQGPEQYF. Full variable domain (missing parts from reference TRBV2 and TRBJ2-7): EPEVTQTPSHQVTQMGQEVILRCVPISNHLYFYWYRQILGQKVEFLVSFYNNEISEKSEIFDDQFSVERPDGSNFTLKIRSTKLEDSAMYFCASSGIQGPEQYFGPGTRLTVT.

Of note for this clone: Other DNA sequences in the same sample also yield this CDR3. V and J are TRBV29-1 and TRBJ2-1; D remains ambiguous. The germline CDR1 and CDR2 sequences are SQVTM and ANQGSEA. The CDR3 length is 13 residues. Between the trimmed V and J ends, which lost 1 base and 3 bases, there was a span of 7 bases. DNA for the CDR3: TGCAGCGTTGAAGGGGGTAACTACAATGAGCAGTTCTTC. Amino acids: CSVEGGNYNEQFF.

This chain joins TRBV7-9 and TRBJ2-1; the D is unclear. The V gene lost 3 bases and the J gene lost 0 bases, with 9 bases spanning the gap. This CDR3 contains 15 residues. The germline V gene has CDR1 SEHNR and CDR2 FQNEAQ (reference sequence). CDR3 protein: CASSFGSSSYNEQFF. The CDR3 DNA follows: TGTGCCAGCAGCTTCGGCAGCAGCTCCTACAATGAGCAGTTCTTC.

The CDR3 region is CASSLDAGRFSTDTQYF. The DNA for the CDR3 is TGTGCCAGCAGCTTAGATGCCGGCAGATTTAGTACAGATACGCAGTATTTT. The V gene is TRBV7-2, the J gene TRBJ2-3; D remains unclear. Between the trimmed V and J ends, which lost 1 base and 3 bases, there was a span of 17 bases. Germline V lookup: CDR1 SGHTA, CDR2 FQGNSA. The CDR3 is 17 amino acids. Based on the CDR3 plus reference TRBV7-2 and TRBJ2-3, the full variable domain is GAGVSQSPSNKVTEKGKDVELRCDPISGHTALYWYRQSLGQGLEFLIYFQGNSAPDKSGLPSDRFSAERTGGSVSTLTIQRTQQEDSAVYLCASSLDAGRFSTDTQYFGPGTRLTVL.

In this sample, this clone turned up once. The gene calls are TRBV5-1 and TRBJ2-7; 11 bases are a match to TRBD1. V trimming: 4 bases; J trimming: 5 bases; junction bases outside the gene matches: 8. The CDR3 totals 15 residues. Germline lookup yields CDR1 SGHRS and CDR2 YFSETQ. DNA of the CDR3: TGCGCCAGCAGCGGTCCGGGACAGGGGGGCAACGAGCAGTACTTC. Its translation is CASSGPGQGGNEQYF. The full variable domain, completed using reference TRBV5-1 and TRBJ2-7, is KAGVTQTPRYLIKTRGQQVTLSCSPISGHRSVSWYQQTPGQGLQFLFEYFSETQRNKGNFPGRFSGRQFSNSRSEMNVSTLELGDSALYLCASSGPGQGGNEQYFGPGTRLTVT.

Details on this clone: Other DNA sequences of this sample code for an identical CDR3. The CDR3 nucleotides read TGCGCCAGCAGCTTGGGATACAGGGACGAGCAGTTCTTC. This gives the protein CASSLGYRDEQFF. The V call is TRBV5-1, the J call TRBJ2-1; D might be TRBD1 (6 bases). Trimming cost V 0 bases and J 10 bases, with 11 bases left between them. In germline, CDR1 is SGHRS, CDR2 YFSETQ. The CDR3 is made up of 13 amino acids.

This chain connects TRBV5-8 to TRBJ2-7, with D possibly being TRBD1 or TRBD2 (5 bases each). Trimming left V 5 bases short and J 4 bases short, with 16 bases between. Germline V CDR1 and CDR2: SGHTS, YDEGEE. The CDR3 has 14 residues. The CDR3 spells CASSNPGPWYEQYF. The CDR3, as DNA: TGTGCCAGCAGTAACCCGGGACCGTGGTACGAGCAGTACTTC. The full variable domain, in which reference TRBV5-8 and TRBJ2-7 provide the parts outside the CDR3, is EAGVTQSPTHLIKTRGQQATLRCSPISGHTSVYWYQQALGLGLQFLLWYDEGEERNRGNFPPRFSGRQFPNYSSELNVNALELEDSALYLCASSNPGPWYEQYFGPGTRLTVT.

The rearrangement links TRBV5-4 to TRBJ2-1; 13 bases are shared with TRBD2. V lost 4 bases to trimming and J lost 4 bases; unmatched junction nucleotides: 2. The length of the CDR3 is 15 residues. Germline loops: CDR1 SGHNT, CDR2 YYREEE (reference sequence). The CDR3: CASSQTSGRYNEQFF. CDR3 sequence (DNA): TGTGCCAGCAGCCAGACTAGCGGGAGGTACAATGAGCAGTTCTTC.